What follows is one T cell receptor beta chain and its context. In TCRdb, the 5' RACE reads were re-called with MiXCR into one record per CDR3 protein. The sample has around 600,000 distinct CDR3 sequences, about 12% seen once. This sample was included in a study of T cells after yellow fever vaccination. The germline gives CDR1 DFQATT, CDR2 SNEGSKA (reference sequence). The CDR3 length is 17 residues. V lost 5 bases and J lost 0, with 19 bases in between. The genes are TRBV20-1 and TRBJ1-4; tentatively, D is TRBD1 (5 bases). Sequencing was performed on PBMCs, taken on the day of the yellow fever booster vaccination. The receptor was isolated from a young man who received the YFV17D yellow fever vaccine. CDR3 nucleotide sequence: TGCAGTGCTCCCCGACAGCCCAACATTGCAACTAATGAAAAACTGTTTTTT. It encodes CSAPRQPNIATNEKLFF.